This T cell receptor beta chain emerged from a study of T cell repertoires in cytomegalovirus infection. Study context: Carrying CMV and the relevant HLA type showed in public TCR beta signatures.

Germline V lookup: CDR1 SGHTA, CDR2 FQGNSA. CDR3 size: 15 residues. Deletions cut 4 bases from V and 4 bases from J, with 17 bases between. TCRdb re-analysed the reads in MiXCR, keeping a single row per CDR3 protein. The profile shows about 140,000 distinct CDR3 sequences, approximately 5.9% of them singletons. This clonotype was seen at least ten times. The sequence was obtained from a human donor in good health (CMV status not recorded). Some clones in this sample may be carry-over from other donors' samples. This chain joins TRBV7-2 and TRBJ2-7, with D possibly called TRBD1 or TRBD2 (6 bases each). Sequencing was performed on PBMCs. CDR3 bases: TGTGCCAGCAGCTCCCGGGGGCGCGCACATTACGAGCAGTACTTC. It specifies CASSSRGRAHYEQYF.